Described below is a single T cell receptor (beta chain) sequence and its context. This clone has a handful of counts. The clone's antigen remains unknown. Base qualities were left out, and no much larger clone turns up one base away. Genomic DNA was isolated from the sorted cells so that the TCRbeta CDR3 region could be sequenced. The immunoSEQ Assay was used for sequencing of TCRbeta CDR3 regions. TCRdb limited this immuneACCESS table to in-frame rearrangements with V and J called. A share of clones is missing; checked studies link under half to unresolved V genes, and the rest is unexplained. A total of about 50,000 clones appear in this sample, around 74% of them only once. Approximately 2% of the sample is in the top ten clones. This sample is part of a study of OX40 agonist ivuxolimab in advanced cancers. As for the study more broadly: The costimulatory receptor OX40 (CD134) was targeted by ivuxolimab, a fully human IgG2 agonistic monoclonal antibody. Intravenous ivuxolimab was administered to patients every 2 weeks at six dose levels: 0.01, 0.1, 0.3, 1.5, 3 and 10 mg/kg. Of the roughly 54 patients in dose escalation, about 20 had hepatocellular carcinoma, some 15 had melanoma, 9 had renal cell carcinoma and 9 had head and neck cancer. In the dose-escalation cohort, roughly 82% of patients were male, and the mean age was roughly 60 years with a range of about 20 to 79. Patients were allowed to have had prior anti-PD-1, anti-PD-L1 or anti-CTLA-4 therapy, and around two fifths of the dose-escalation patients had been treated with checkpoint inhibitors. Partial responses were achieved by three dose-escalation patients, of whom one had hepatocellular carcinoma and two had cutaneous melanoma. The point of sequencing TCRbeta in the periphery was to test whether ivuxolimab changed TCR sequence diversity and drove clonal T-cell expansion. The monotherapy dose-escalation portion (N ≈ 56 patients) of the phase I ivuxolimab trial is reported in the paper.

The germline V gene encodes CDR1 ENHRY and CDR2 SYGVKD. Taken from cysteine to phenylalanine, the CDR3 has 13 residues. The sequence is cut down to CDR3 DNA, 39 bases in frame from base 1. V is cut by 4 bases and J by 5 bases, and the space between the germline ends is 11 bases. The study at large found these results: Antigen specificity was not determined for the clonally expanded peripheral T cells. Low levels of normalized T-cell clonal expansion were also seen in some patients who did not respond. At doses of 0.1 to 3.0 mg/kg, clonal expansion of both CD4+ and CD8+ blood T cells was observed from baseline to week 6. On average, CD8+ T cells showed more expanded clones than CD4+ T cells after ivuxolimab. In the 0.1-3.0 mg/kg groups, partial responders had among the lowest normalized peripheral clonal expansion, particularly in CD8+ T cells.

The trial excluded patients who had a history of autoimmune disease or were on systemic immunosuppression. In every dose cohort, peripheral blood was drawn for TCR sequencing at baseline, cycle 4 day 1, and cycle 7 day 1. Samples were obtained from an open-label, multicenter, first-in-human phase I dose-escalation trial of ivuxolimab. Adults with locally advanced or metastatic melanoma, renal cell, hepatocellular, or head and neck squamous cell carcinoma were enrolled in the trial. Before TCR sequencing, CD4+ and CD8+ T cells were separately sorted from peripheral blood. This sequence uses TRBV10-3 and TRBJ1-1; the D gene cannot be resolved reliably. The sequence came from an adult with an advanced solid tumor such as melanoma, head and neck, liver or kidney cancer. The sample was CD4+ or CD8+ T cells sorted from blood, taken in a trial of the OX40 agonist ivuxolimab. CDR3 reads: CAISAPRGTEAFF. The DNA sequence is given as TGTGCCATCAGTGCCCCACGGGGAACTGAAGCTTTCTTT.